The present entry profiles one T cell receptor beta chain with its context. It has no known antigen specificity. Base quality data are lacking; no much larger clone is found one base away. The cohort comprised around 700 healthy bone marrow donors. Cohort members were all nominally healthy when sampled, although unrecorded immune exposures were likely present. The donor was CMV seropositive and was included in the group of approximately 310 seropositive cohort members. Each donor provided a peripheral blood sample, and peripheral blood mononuclear cells were used for TCR beta sequencing. Genomic DNA extraction from the blood cell samples was performed with the Qiagen DNeasy Blood Extraction Kit. Including the terminal cysteine and phenylalanine, the CDR3 comprises 14 residues. Only the CDR3 part of the read is kept: 42 bases, read in frame from the first base. V is pared back by 3 bases and J by 5 bases, with 13 bases lying between the germline termini. Via the germline V gene (reference sequence), CDR1 is SEHNR and CDR2 FQNEAQ.

The entry originates in a study of cytomegalovirus exposure and HLA in healthy donors (dated by TCRdb to about 2017). About the investigation overall: According to an earlier analysis of 587 of the donors, about 180 million T cells yielded 95 million to 140 million unique TCR beta sequences and more than 250 Gb of sequence data. Roughly 300 gigabases of sequencing data and approximately 85 million unique TCR sequences were included in an early release covering 500 to 750 HLA-typed donors. The genetic ancestry cluster associated with self-reported Caucasian donors included about 81% of the 300 to 450 genotyped donors. The aim of the study was to test whether cataloging public T cell receptors could identify signatures of past pathogen exposure. The T cell repertoires of about 700 subjects were profiled by immunosequencing and related to cytomegalovirus serostatus. A separate validation cohort of over 95 different subjects was used in addition to the roughly 640-subject first cohort. The study combined high-throughput TCR immunosequencing, statistical association of individual TCRs with disease status, and machine learning to predict cytomegalovirus infection status. A later analysis re-examined previously published TCR beta repertoires from over 500 donors and added high-resolution HLA genotyping to investigate patterns of TCR occurrence. The later analysis used no new phenotypic data to find candidate immune exposures, relying instead on TCR beta sequences and their occurrence across donors. An earlier analysis of some 500 of the donors used high-throughput TCR beta sequencing to judge whether each TCR beta V gene segment behaved as functional or pseudogenic. Donor age, sex, ethnicity and CMV serostatus were collected together with the repertoire data. A later genetic analysis used genome-wide SNP genotypes for about 65% of the 666 donors, treating that subset as a discovery cohort. Every discovery cohort repertoire had been produced on one sequencing platform. HLA typing included class I and class II loci at four-digit resolution. The number of typed donors differed by locus: roughly 620-630 for A, B, C, DRB1 and DQB1; some 540 for DQA1; approximately 600 for DPA1; and some 470 for DPB1. A few DR-DQ haplotypes were treated as single units for association and clustering because of strong linkage in the cohort. Among 398 genotyped donors of the cohort, an average of approximately 240,000 unique TCR beta nucleotide sequences was sequenced per donor, of which roughly 17% were non-productive.

The library was built by means of the immunoSEQ multiplex PCR assay. The multiplex PCR relied on a mix of 60 forward primers for TCR Vbeta segments and 13 reverse primers for TCR Jbeta segments. A multiplex PCR assay on genomic DNA amplified the CDR3 region of rearranged TCR beta genes. The amplified TCR beta libraries were sequenced on the Illumina HiSeq System as 87-base-pair reads. The study's processing was this. A later analysis counted approximately 76 million unique TCR beta chains across the 550 to 750 repertoires, and some 11 million of these chains were shared by at least two donors. To remove PCR and sequencing errors, raw reads were error-corrected and collapsed into unique sequences using a nearest-neighbor algorithm that merged closely related sequences. V, D and J gene segments were assigned by aligning CDR3 sequences to IMGT reference sequences. For a sequence to be retained, a match of at least six nucleotides was required to both a V gene segment and a J gene segment. A rearrangement was called productive if the CDR3 had no stop codons and remained in frame with V and J, and every other rearrangement was called non-productive. CDR3 was defined by IMGT convention, running from the second conserved V-encoded cysteine to the conserved J-encoded phenylalanine. Sequences without an unambiguous match to a single V gene segment were excluded from the earlier analysis of about 630 of the donors. An earlier analysis of almost 600 of the donors classified V segments as functional when productive rearrangements were above 56.7% and as segregating when the standard deviation between donors was above 5%. To diagnose cytomegalovirus status from the catalog of TCR beta chain sequences, a statistical classification framework was built. In a later analysis, V and J genes were assigned by comparing TCR nucleotide sequences against IMGT/GENE-DB human TR gene sequences. Using the TCRdist pipeline, a later analysis assigned CDR3 sequences along with most-parsimonious VDJ recombination scenarios. In a later analysis, each TCR beta chain was defined by its CDR3 amino acid sequence together with its V-gene family, and reads lacking a unique V-gene family were excluded. In a later analysis, approximately 590 highly shared, low-generation-probability nucleotide sequences were removed to address suspected cross-contamination and a sequencing artifact. For each public chain, a later analysis derived a clonal expansion index from normalized ranks of inferred template counts within each repertoire. A later analysis computed generation probabilities with a VDJ recombination model fitted to out-of-frame rearrangements, and checked the results against IGoR. Hypergeometric tests were used in a later analysis to score TCR-TCR, TCR-HLA and TCR-CMV co-occurrence, with a repertoire-size bias correction applied to the TCR pairs. To estimate false discovery rates, a later analysis permuted the HLA or CMV assignments 20 times. In a later analysis, co-occurring TCRs were grouped with DBSCAN, and TCRdist sequence similarity was added when clustering was performed within HLA-allele-positive subsets. Repertoires with fewer than 30,000 or more than 120,000 public chains, plus five repertoires with anomalous nucleotide sharing, were excluded from co-occurrence clustering. This is the immuneACCESS table as TCRdb keeps it, with only in-frame sequences that have V and J called. A part of the clones is gone; compared with another copy, unresolved V genes explain less than half, and the rest is unexplained. The V and J calls and clone size were taken over from that table, and D and trimming were inferred from the DNA. The sample contains roughly 190,000 clones, roughly four fifths of them found a single time. Jointly, the top ten make up roughly 2.1% of the sample.

Study-wide findings and limitations: The presence/absence analyses assumed that sequencing depth was roughly uniform across donors, and that assumption may not be true. A later analysis found that most CMV-associated TCR beta chains appeared HLA-restricted, with HLA associations seemingly driven largely by CMV exposure. Because the 87-base-pair reads could not distinguish some IMGT-functional V segments, including TRBV6-2 and TRBV6-3, those segments were excluded. In both the original and validation cohorts, the classifier was reported to diagnose cytomegalovirus status with high specificity and sensitivity. Because some donors lacked HLA typing at each locus, the association tests relied only on the typed subset. A further reported finding was that TCR beta sequences accurately predicted the HLA-A and HLA-B alleles for most subjects in the first cohort. In a later analysis, the rate of TCR association differed among HLA loci, with DRB1 alleles having the most associated TCRs and HLA-C alleles having the fewest. In vitro tests confirmed that three of the cytomegalovirus-associated TCR beta chains recognize cytomegalovirus antigens. The sequencing pipeline was judged likely to have produced a cluster of highly shared sequence variants as a technical artifact. Specific HLA alleles were associated with roughly 17,000 TCR beta sequences at a false discovery rate of 0.05 in a later analysis. The study gave a list of under 200 TCR beta chains associated with cytomegalovirus. An earlier analysis of several hundred of the donors showed that most TCR beta V segments appeared in productive rearrangements either about 90% or about 30% of the time, which broadly matched IMGT annotations. A later genetic analysis reported fewer N-insertions in productive TCRs among donors in an Asian-associated ancestry cluster than the roughly 700-donor mean. According to the authors, the approach could potentially be generalized to other disease states and immunological phenotypes. An association between a missense DCLRE1C variant and V-gene and J-gene trimming of TCR beta chains was found in a later genetic analysis and replicated in an independent cohort. Most TCR sequences were observed very rarely across donors, whereas some public TCRs were present in many individuals. Compared with equally common non-associated chains, HLA-associated TCR beta chains in a later analysis were more clonally expanded and had lower generation probabilities. For the cohort, immune exposure information was limited to CMV serostatus. The earlier analysis of almost 600 of the donors excluded some 15 rarely observed V segments, including chromosome 9 orphons, because counts were too low. Linkage disequilibrium might explain the correlated functional status among segregating V segments, but an unknown experimental factor could not be ruled out. Only TCR beta chains were sequenced in this cohort, and the absence of alpha or paired-chain data limited detectable features. A later analysis reported that several top co-occurrence clusters appeared linked to parvovirus B19, influenza, CMV and Epstein-Barr virus. When HLA alleles, especially DR and DQ, strongly co-occurred, TCR associations were difficult to assign to individual alleles.

The sample consisted of PBMCs. The V gene is TRBV7-9 and the J gene is TRBJ1-1; TRBD1 could be the D gene, as 6 bases match. This clonotype originated in a woman in her 30s in good health and CMV-seropositive. The nucleotide sequence is given as TGTGCCAGCAGCTTGGCAGGGGAAGGAACTGAAGCTTTCTTT. This is translated as CASSLAGEGTEAFF.